Reported below is one TCR beta chain. The antigen remains undetermined. This specimen belongs to a study of identifying expanded T cells in peripheral blood. Regarding the study as a whole: Approximately two-week clone count variance significantly increased as total template count grew.

The germline V gene encodes CDR1 SGHRS and CDR2 YFSETQ. The CDR3 has 16 residues. V lost 0 bases and J 1 base, leaving 13 bases between the germline ends. Some clones are missing from TCRdb's copy, which holds only in-frame ones; the method was immunoSEQ multiplex PCR. The sample yields about 100,000 clones, approximately 88% seen once. No infections or other immune events were documented during collection. The V and J genes are TRBV5-1 and TRBJ2-5; D perhaps matches TRBD2 (6 bases). Sequences were obtained from blood. This sequence was found in a person aged 18 to 70 in good health. The CDR3 reads CASSLASLGGQETQYF. CDR3 nucleotides: TGCGCCAGCAGCTTGGCCTCCCTGGGGGGCCAAGAGACCCAGTACTTC.